The T cell receptor beta chain described here comes from a study of spatial heterogeneity in lung cancer. Study results and limitations: Of the expanded TCRs, ubiquitous and regional counts tracked the counts of ubiquitous and regional nonsynonymous mutations, respectively. Counts of expanded alpha and beta TCRs within tumors tracked the tumor nonsynonymous mutation count.

TCRdb processed the 5' RACE reads anew with MiXCR; each CDR3 protein has one entry. The sample holds around 15,000 distinct CDR3 sequences; around 7% are singletons and the top ten take 15% to 20%. Indicated time point: sample taken at primary tumor resection. The donor population consisted of under 75 patients with untreated, early-stage non-small cell lung cancer. The study sequenced unsorted whole RNA from tumor, nontumor lung or frozen PBMC. This clonotype was detected many times. Its antigen is unidentified. The input for sequencing was lung tumor tissue, taken at surgery. The TCR comes from a female donor with early-stage non-small cell lung cancer.

The CDR3 here is CASSPGQGFYEQYF. CDR3 sequence (DNA): TGTGCCAGCAGCCCGGGACAGGGTTTCTACGAGCAGTACTTC. The chain joins TRBV9 to TRBJ2-7; 9 bases fit TRBD1. The germline CDR1 and CDR2 sequences are SGDLS and YYNGEE. The CDR3 is 14 amino acids. V dropped 4 bases and J dropped 3; count of bases not matched to a gene: 5.